A selection of T cell receptor beta chains follows, all from one sample in a study of blood T cell repertoires in COVID-19. The protocol was immunoSEQ multiplex PCR, while the TCRdb copy is restricted to in-frame clones and leaves out a portion. Of approximately 270,000 clones listed, approximately 90% are singletons. Input material: peripheral blood. The receptor source for this set is a man between 25 and 39 years old with acute or convalescent COVID-19. The CDR3 runs from the conserved cysteine through the conserved F or W. Fields, in order: V gene, D gene, J gene, clone size, CDR3 DNA, CDR3 protein. The D gene is left open where the match is weak. Expanded clones are given a class, and other clones once, few, many or no size at all.

TRBV7-3,NA,TRBJ2-3,NA,TGTGCCAGCAGCCCCTCTACAGATACGCAGTATTTT,CASSPSTDTQYF
TRBV9,NA,TRBJ1-1,NA,TGTGCCAGCAGCGTAGGGACAGTCATGAACACTGAAGCTTTCTTT,CASSVGTVMNTEAFF
TRBV29-1,NA,TRBJ1-3,NA,TGCAGCGTTGAAGATCGAGTAACCAACTCTGGAAACACCATATATTTT,CSVEDRVTNSGNTIYF
TRBV29-1,NA,TRBJ1-1,NA,TGCAGCGCCGGCCCATTCACTGAAGCTTTCTTT,CSAGPFTEAFF
TRBV3-1/TRBV3-2,NA,TRBJ1-2,NA,TGTGCCAGCAGTCGTAGCGAGGACCCCGGCTATAGCTACACCTTC,CASSRSEDPGYSYTF
TRBV5-4,NA,TRBJ2-2,NA,TGTGCCAGCAGCTTCAGCACCGGGGAGCTGTTTTTT,CASSFSTGELFF
TRBV18,NA,TRBJ1-5,NA,TGTGCCAGCTCACCGGACGGACATAGCAATCAGCCCCAGCATTTT,CASSPDGHSNQPQHF
TRBV5-1,TRBD1,TRBJ1-5,NA,TGCGCCAGCAGCTCGGGACAGGGTAGCAATCAGCCCCAGCATTTT,CASSSGQGSNQPQHF
TRBV7-9,TRBD1,TRBJ2-1,NA,TGTGCCAGCAGCCGTGGACAGGGGGCGCCTTACAATGAGCAGTTCTTC,CASSRGQGAPYNEQFF
TRBV4-1,TRBD2,TRBJ2-7,NA,TGCGCCAGCAGCCAAGATCCGGGACTAGCGAGCTACGAGCAGTACTTC,CASSQDPGLASYEQYF
TRBV5-5,NA,TRBJ1-4,NA,TGTGCCAGCAGCTTGGCTGGGGGAGGCAATGAAAAACTGTTTTTT,CASSLAGGGNEKLFF
TRBV19,NA,TRBJ1-1,NA,TGTGCCAGTAGACCCCGGGGGGGTATGAACACTGAAGCTTTCTTT,CASRPRGGMNTEAFF
TRBV5-1,TRBD2,TRBJ2-7,NA,TGCGCCAGCAGCTCCGGTGGGACTAGCGGCTTAGAGCAGTACTTC,CASSSGGTSGLEQYF
TRBV19,TRBD1,TRBJ2-1,NA,TGTGCCAGTAGGGACAGGGGGATAGATGAGCAGTTCTTC,CASRDRGIDEQFF
TRBV5-7,NA,TRBJ1-5,NA,TGTGCCAGCAGCTCGGGTCGTGGATTATGGGAGGGAATCCCAGGGCCCCAGCATTTT,CASSSGRGLWEGIPGPQHF
TRBV7-9,TRBD2,TRBJ2-7,NA,TGTGCCAGCAGCCCGGTAGGCGGGGGGGACCTATACGAGCAGTACTTC,CASSPVGGGDLYEQYF
TRBV5-5,TRBD1,TRBJ1-2,NA,TGTGCCAGCAGCCTAGTATGGAGCCCGGGACAGAGCTATGGCTACACCTTC,CASSLVWSPGQSYGYTF
TRBV28,NA,TRBJ2-7,NA,TGTGCCAGCAGTTTCCTTTCTCAGGGTATTAACGACGAGCAGTACTTC,CASSFLSQGINDEQYF
TRBV11-2,NA,TRBJ2-2,NA,TGTGCCAGCAGCCCGACCCGAGAGGGCCTTGGGGAGCTGTTTTTT,CASSPTREGLGELFF
TRBV7-2,TRBD1,TRBJ2-5,NA,TGTGCCAGCAGCTTAGCGGGACAGGATGGGGAGACCCAGTACTTC,CASSLAGQDGETQYF
TRBV5-4,TRBD2,TRBJ2-7,NA,TGTGCCAGCAGCTTGTGGCAGCGGGAGGTGGGGCAGTACTTC,CASSLWQREVGQYF
TRBV28,NA,TRBJ1-6,once,TGTGCCAGCTGGGAGTCCATAAATTCACCCCTCCACTTT,CASWESINSPLHF
TRBV5-1,NA,TRBJ1-5,NA,TGCGCCAGCAGCTTGGCCGGGTATAGCAATCAGCCCCAGCATTTT,CASSLAGYSNQPQHF
TRBV19,NA,TRBJ1-5,NA,TGTGCCAGTAGTCGACGGGGGGAGGGTAATCAGCCCCAGCATTTT,CASSRRGEGNQPQHF
TRBV5-1,NA,TRBJ2-3,NA,TGCGCCAGCAGCAGATCGGGAGCCGCAGATACGCAGTATTTT,CASSRSGAADTQYF
TRBV7-9,NA,TRBJ2-7,many,TGTGCCAGCAGCCGGGACTTTTACGAGCAGTACTTC,CASSRDFYEQYF
TRBV19,NA,TRBJ1-5,NA,TGTGCCAGTCATCCGGAGGTTGGTCAGCCCCAGCATTTT,CASHPEVGQPQHF
TRBV15,NA,TRBJ1-6,once,TGTGCCACCAGCAGAGGAAGTGGACGGAGGACCAATTCACCCCTCCACTTT,CATSRGSGRRTNSPLHF
TRBV28,TRBD1,TRBJ1-6,NA,TGTGCCAGCAGTGCAACCCAGGGGGCCGGGAATTCACCCCTCCACTTT,CASSATQGAGNSPLHF
TRBV30,NA,TRBJ2-5,once,TGTGCCTGGAGTGTTCTCTTACAAGAGACCCAGTACTTC,CAWSVLLQETQYF
TRBV2,NA,TRBJ2-7,NA,TGTGCCAGCACTACTGGGGGGGGCCTAGCGGTAAAGCTCTACGAGCAGTACTTC,CASTTGGGLAVKLYEQYF
TRBV9,NA,TRBJ2-3,NA,TGTGCCAGCAGCGTAGGAGCCCGGGGGAAGGGCACAGATACGCAGTATTTT,CASSVGARGKGTDTQYF
TRBV6-1,TRBD1,TRBJ1-5,NA,TGTGCCAGCAGTTCCGACAGGGGGCAGCCCCAGCATTTT,CASSSDRGQPQHF
TRBV6-5,TRBD1,TRBJ2-7,NA,TGTGCCAGCAGCGCAGGGGGACCGGGTGAGCAGTACTTC,CASSAGGPGEQYF
TRBV19,NA,TRBJ2-3,NA,TGTGCCACACAGGGACCAGTGGTAGCTACGCAGTATTTT,CATQGPVVATQYF
TRBV28,TRBD1,TRBJ1-2,NA,TGTGCCAGCAGTCTTAACAGGGGCGCGAGCTACACCTTC,CASSLNRGASYTF
TRBV6-6,NA,TRBJ1-4,once,TGTGCCACACAGGAGAATGAAAAACTGTTTTTT,CATQENEKLFF
TRBV27,TRBD1,TRBJ1-2,NA,TGTGCCAGCAGTCCCGGGACAGGGGTCTATGGCTACACCTTC,CASSPGTGVYGYTF
TRBV5-1,TRBD2,TRBJ2-2,once,TGCGCCAGCAGGAGGGGACTAGCGGGGGCCAGTAACACCGGGGAGCTGTTTTTT,CASRRGLAGASNTGELFF
TRBV5-1,NA,TRBJ2-1,NA,TGCGCCAGCAGCCAGGGCCCTGATCGCTACAATGAGCAGTTCTTC,CASSQGPDRYNEQFF
TRBV28,NA,TRBJ1-5,NA,TGTGCCAGCATTGCGGCCCGGGGCAGGGGAAATCAGCCCCAGCATTTT,CASIAARGRGNQPQHF
TRBV5-1,NA,TRBJ2-1,NA,TGCGCCAGCAGCTTCCCTAGCGATGAGCAGTTCTTC,CASSFPSDEQFF
TRBV27,NA,TRBJ2-7,NA,TGTGCCAGCAGTTTAACAGCCGTCTACGAGCAGTACTTC,CASSLTAVYEQYF
TRBV7-9,TRBD1,TRBJ1-1,NA,TGTGCCAGCAGCCGACAGGGTGGGACTGAAGCTTTCTTT,CASSRQGGTEAFF
TRBV27,TRBD1,TRBJ2-3,NA,TGTGCCAGCAGTTTTGGGTCGAGGGACAGACCGCGCACAGATACGCAGTATTTT,CASSFGSRDRPRTDTQYF
TRBV6-5,NA,TRBJ1-1,NA,TGTGCCAGCAGTCAGGGTTCGTACACTGAAGCTTTCTTT,CASSQGSYTEAFF
TRBV6-5,NA,TRBJ1-6,NA,TGTGCCAGCAGTTACGCCCGGGTTGAGATTTGGTCACCCCTCCACTTT,CASSYARVEIWSPLHF
TRBV11-2,TRBD1,TRBJ2-7,NA,TGTGCCAGCAGCCAGTCGGCTGGGACAGGGATCTACGAGCAGTACTTC,CASSQSAGTGIYEQYF
TRBV18,NA,TRBJ1-1,NA,TGTGCCAGTCTAATAGGACAGCACAACACTGAAGCTTTCTTT,CASLIGQHNTEAFF
TRBV7-6,NA,TRBJ2-3,NA,TGTGCCAGCAGCTTAGGTTGGCGGGACCGTGGGACAGATACGCAGTATTTT,CASSLGWRDRGTDTQYF